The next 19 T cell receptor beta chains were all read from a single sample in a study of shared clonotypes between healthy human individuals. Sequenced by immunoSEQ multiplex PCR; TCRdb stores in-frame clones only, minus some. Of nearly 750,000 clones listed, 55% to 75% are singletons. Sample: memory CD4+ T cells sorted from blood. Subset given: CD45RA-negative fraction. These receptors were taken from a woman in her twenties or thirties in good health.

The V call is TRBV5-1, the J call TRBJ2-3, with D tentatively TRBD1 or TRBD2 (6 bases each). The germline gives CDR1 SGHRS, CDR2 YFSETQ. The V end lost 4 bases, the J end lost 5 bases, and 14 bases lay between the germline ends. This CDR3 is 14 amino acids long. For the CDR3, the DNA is TGCGCCAGCAGCCTAGGGGGGATGGGAGATACGCAGTATTTT. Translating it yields CASSLGGMGDTQYF. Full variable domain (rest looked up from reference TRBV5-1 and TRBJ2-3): KAGVTQTPRYLIKTRGQQVTLSCSPISGHRSVSWYQQTPGQGLQFLFEYFSETQRNKGNFPGRFSGRQFSNSRSEMNVSTLELGDSALYLCASSLGGMGDTQYFGPGTRLTVL.

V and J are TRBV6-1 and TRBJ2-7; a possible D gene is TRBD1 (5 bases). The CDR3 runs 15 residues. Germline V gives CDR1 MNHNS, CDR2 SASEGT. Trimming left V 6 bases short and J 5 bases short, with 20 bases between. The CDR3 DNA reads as TGTGCCAGCAGGGGCGGACAACCCCTTCTTAACGAGCAGTACTTC. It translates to CASRGGQPLLNEQYF.

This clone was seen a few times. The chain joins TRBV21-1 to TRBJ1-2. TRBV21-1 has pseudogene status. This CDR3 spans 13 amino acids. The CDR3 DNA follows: TGTGCCAGCAGCAAATACGGCCTTCTTGGCTACACCTTC. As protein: CASSKYGLLGYTF.

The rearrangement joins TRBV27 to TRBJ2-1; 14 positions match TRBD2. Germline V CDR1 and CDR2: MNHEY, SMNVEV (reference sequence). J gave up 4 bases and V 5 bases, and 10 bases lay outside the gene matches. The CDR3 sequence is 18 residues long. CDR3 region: CASSPTPRLAGGYNEQFF. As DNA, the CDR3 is TGTGCCAGCAGTCCAACACCACGACTAGCGGGAGGGTACAATGAGCAGTTCTTC.

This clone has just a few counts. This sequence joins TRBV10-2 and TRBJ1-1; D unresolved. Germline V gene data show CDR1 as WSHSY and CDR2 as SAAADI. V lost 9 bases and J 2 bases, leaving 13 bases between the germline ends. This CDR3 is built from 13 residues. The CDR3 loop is CASKVVVNTEAFF. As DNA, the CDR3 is TGCGCCAGTAAGGTGGTAGTAAACACTGAAGCTTTCTTT.

CDR3 amino acids: CASSFDRVTGELFF. DNA of the CDR3: TGTGCCAGCAGCTTCGACAGGGTCACCGGGGAGCTGTTTTTT. The J gene is TRBJ2-2, the V gene TRBV7-7, with 7 bases aligning to TRBD1. Germline CDR1 reads SSHAT; CDR2 reads FNYEAQ (reference sequence). With V trimmed by 3 bases and J by 4 bases, 2 bases remained unmatched. The CDR3 loop spans 14 amino acids. Drawing the rest from reference TRBV7-7 and TRBJ2-2, the complete variable domain is GAGVSQSPRYKVTKRGQDVTLRCDPISSHATLYWYQQALGQGPEFLTYFNYEAQPDKSGLPSDRFSAERPEGSISTLTIQRTEQRDSAMYRCASSFDRVTGELFFGEGSRLTVL.

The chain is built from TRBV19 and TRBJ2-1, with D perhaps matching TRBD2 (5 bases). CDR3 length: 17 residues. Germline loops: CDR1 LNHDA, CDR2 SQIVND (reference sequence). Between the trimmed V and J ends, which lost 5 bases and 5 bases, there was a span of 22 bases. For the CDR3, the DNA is TGTGCCAGTAGTGCCCCCTTGAGGGCGTTGGGAGACAATGAGCAGTTCTTC. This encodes CASSAPLRALGDNEQFF.

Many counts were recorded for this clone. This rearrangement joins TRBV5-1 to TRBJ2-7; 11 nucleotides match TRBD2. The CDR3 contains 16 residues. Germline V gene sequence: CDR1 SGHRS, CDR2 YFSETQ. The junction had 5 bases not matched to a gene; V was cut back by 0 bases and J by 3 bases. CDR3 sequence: CASSLVSGRALYEQYF. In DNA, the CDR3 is TGCGCCAGCAGCTTGGTTAGCGGGAGGGCCCTCTACGAGCAGTACTTC.

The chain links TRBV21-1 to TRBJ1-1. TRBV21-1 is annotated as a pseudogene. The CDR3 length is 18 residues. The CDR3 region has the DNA TGTGCCAGCAGCAAAAACCTCCTACGCCCACGCGGCGACACTGAAGCTTTCTTT. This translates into CASSKNLLRPRGDTEAFF.

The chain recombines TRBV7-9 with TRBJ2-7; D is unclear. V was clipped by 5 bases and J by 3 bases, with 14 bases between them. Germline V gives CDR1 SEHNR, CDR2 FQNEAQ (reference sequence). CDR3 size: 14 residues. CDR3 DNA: TGTGCCAGCAGCCACCCGATTGGGGTCTACGAGCAGTACTTC. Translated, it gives CASSHPIGVYEQYF.

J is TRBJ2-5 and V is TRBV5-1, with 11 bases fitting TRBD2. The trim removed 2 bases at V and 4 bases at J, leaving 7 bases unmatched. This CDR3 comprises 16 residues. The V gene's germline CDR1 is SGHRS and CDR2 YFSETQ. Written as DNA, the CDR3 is TGCGCCAGCAGCTTTAGCGGGAGGGCCTCGGTAGAGACCCAGTACTTC. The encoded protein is CASSFSGRASVETQYF.

The CDR3 here is CASSPGQGGYEQYF. The CDR3 DNA reads as TGTGCCAGCAGCCCTGGACAGGGGGGGTACGAGCAGTACTTC. This sequence joins TRBV7-9 and TRBJ2-7; TRBD1 agrees at 10 bases. V was clipped by 5 bases and J by 4 bases; unmatched bases: 5. This CDR3 is built from 14 residues. From germline, CDR1 is SEHNR and CDR2 FQNEAQ (reference sequence).

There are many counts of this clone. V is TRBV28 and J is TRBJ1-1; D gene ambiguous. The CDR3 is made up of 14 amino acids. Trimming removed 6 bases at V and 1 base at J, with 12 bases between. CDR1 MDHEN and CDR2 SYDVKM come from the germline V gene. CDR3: CASSPFRQNTEAFF. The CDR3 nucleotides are TGTGCCAGCAGCCCTTTCCGACAGAACACTGAAGCTTTCTTT.

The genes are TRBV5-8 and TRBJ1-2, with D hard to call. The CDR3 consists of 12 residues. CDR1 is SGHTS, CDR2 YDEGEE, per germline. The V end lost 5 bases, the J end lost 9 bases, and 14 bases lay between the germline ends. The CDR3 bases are TGTGCCAGCAGTATCGGCCTCAAGAGCTACACCTTC. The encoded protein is CASSIGLKSYTF.

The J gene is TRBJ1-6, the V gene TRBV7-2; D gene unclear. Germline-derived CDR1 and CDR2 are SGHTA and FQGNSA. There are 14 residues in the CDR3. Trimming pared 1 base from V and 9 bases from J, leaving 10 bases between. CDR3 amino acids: CASSLEIRGSPLHF. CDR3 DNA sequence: TGTGCCAGCAGCTTAGAAATTCGGGGTTCACCCCTCCACTTT.

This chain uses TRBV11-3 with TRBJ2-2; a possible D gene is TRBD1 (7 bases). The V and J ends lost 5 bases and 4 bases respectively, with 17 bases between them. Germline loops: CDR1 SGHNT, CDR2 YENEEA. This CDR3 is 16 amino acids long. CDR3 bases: TGTGCCAGCAGCGGACTCCCGCGGGACAGCACCGGGGAGCTGTTTTTT. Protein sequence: CASSGLPRDSTGELFF.

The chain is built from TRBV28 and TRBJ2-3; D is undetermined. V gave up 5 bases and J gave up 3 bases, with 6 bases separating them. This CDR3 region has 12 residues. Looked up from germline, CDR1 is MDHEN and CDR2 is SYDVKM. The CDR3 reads CASSALTDTQYF. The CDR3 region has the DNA TGTGCCAGCAGTGCATTGACAGATACGCAGTATTTT.

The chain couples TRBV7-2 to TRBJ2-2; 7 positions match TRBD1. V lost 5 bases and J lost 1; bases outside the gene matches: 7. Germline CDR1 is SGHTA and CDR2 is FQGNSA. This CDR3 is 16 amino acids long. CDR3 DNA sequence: TGTGCCAGCAGCCGGACAGGAAGTAAGAACACCGGGGAGCTGTTTTTT. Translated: CASSRTGSKNTGELFF.

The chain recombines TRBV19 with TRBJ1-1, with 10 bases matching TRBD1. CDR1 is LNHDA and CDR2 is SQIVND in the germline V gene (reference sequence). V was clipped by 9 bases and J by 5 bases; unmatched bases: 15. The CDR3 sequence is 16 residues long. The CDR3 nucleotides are TGTGCCAGCCAAAGACCCGACAGGGGGCTTGAGACTGAAGCTTTCTTT. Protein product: CASQRPDRGLETEAFF. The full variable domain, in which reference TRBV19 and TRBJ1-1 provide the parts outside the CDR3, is DGGITQSPKYLFRKEGQNVTLSCEQNLNHDAMYWYRQDPGQGLRLIYYSQIVNDFQKGDIAEGYSVSREKKESFPLTVTSAQKNPTAFYLCASQRPDRGLETEAFFGQGTRLTVV.